A selection of T cell receptor beta chains follows, all from one sample in a study of Graves' ophthalmopathy and Graves' hyperthyroidism. Using its own MiXCR run on the multiplex PCR reads, TCRdb lists one record per CDR3 protein. The table lists 170,000 or so distinct CDR3 sequences, more than 30% of them singletons. Sequencing was carried out using peripheral blood. The source is a woman aged 35 to 49 with Graves' ophthalmopathy. The CDR3 runs from the conserved cysteine through the conserved F or W. D genes are given only for firm matches. Clone size appears in some rows only: once, few, many, or a class for an expanded clone.

j_gene: TRBJ2-2
v_gene: TRBV6-1
d_gene: TRBD1
abundance: many
CDR3aa: CASSRDRGIGELFF
CDR3nt: TGTGCCAGCAGTCGGGACAGGGGGATCGGGGAGCTGTTTTTT

j_gene: TRBJ1-6
v_gene: TRBV30
d_gene: TRBD1
abundance: .
CDR3aa: CAWSATGGAASPLHF
CDR3nt: TGTGCCTGGAGTGCGACAGGGGGCGCGGCATCACCCCTCCACTTT

j_gene: TRBJ2-5
v_gene: TRBV29-1
d_gene: .
abundance: many
CDR3aa: CSVAQGWYQETQYF
CDR3nt: TGCAGCGTTGCGCAGGGGTGGTACCAAGAGACCCAGTACTTC

j_gene: TRBJ1-6
v_gene: TRBV2
d_gene: .
abundance: many
CDR3aa: CASSEHENNSPLHF
CDR3nt: TGTGCCAGCAGTGAACACGAGAATAATTCACCCCTCCACTTT

j_gene: TRBJ2-5
v_gene: TRBV20-1
d_gene: TRBD2
abundance: many
CDR3aa: CSARVDGGAWETQYF
CDR3nt: TGCAGTGCTAGAGTTGACGGGGGGGCCTGGGAGACCCAGTACTTC

j_gene: TRBJ2-7
v_gene: TRBV28
d_gene: .
abundance: .
CDR3aa: CASTTEGEQYF
CDR3nt: TGTGCCAGCACGACGGAGGGGGAGCAGTACTTC

j_gene: TRBJ1-1
v_gene: TRBV6-5
d_gene: TRBD1
abundance: many
CDR3aa: CATRRGQGAEAFF
CDR3nt: TGTGCCACCCGCAGAGGACAGGGGGCTGAAGCTTTCTTT

j_gene: TRBJ1-1
v_gene: TRBV11-2
d_gene: .
abundance: many
CDR3aa: CASSLSGKGEAFF
CDR3nt: TGTGCCAGCAGCTTATCGGGGAAAGGTGAAGCTTTCTTT

j_gene: TRBJ2-7
v_gene: TRBV7-2
d_gene: .
abundance: few
CDR3aa: CASSRVAGAYEQYF
CDR3nt: TGTGCCAGCAGCCGGGTAGCAGGGGCCTACGAGCAGTACTTC

j_gene: TRBJ2-5
v_gene: TRBV6-4
d_gene: TRBD2
abundance: many
CDR3aa: CATLSSGTSGGAPWLETQYF
CDR3nt: TGTGCCACTCTTTCCTCCGGGACTAGCGGGGGGGCCCCTTGGCTGGAGACCCAGTACTTC

j_gene: TRBJ2-7
v_gene: TRBV6-1
d_gene: TRBD2
abundance: .
CDR3aa: CASSGTSGIKQYF
CDR3nt: TGTGCCAGCAGTGGGACTAGCGGGATTAAGCAGTACTTC

j_gene: TRBJ1-1
v_gene: TRBV12-3/TRBV12-4
d_gene: .
abundance: .
CDR3aa: CASSRGMGAEAFF
CDR3nt: TGTGCCAGCAGTCGGGGGATGGGGGCTGAAGCTTTCTTT

j_gene: TRBJ1-5
v_gene: TRBV7-8
d_gene: TRBD1
abundance: many
CDR3aa: CASSLGRQGYGNQPQHF
CDR3nt: TGTGCCAGCAGCTTAGGCAGACAGGGATATGGCAATCAGCCCCAGCATTTT

j_gene: TRBJ2-7
v_gene: TRBV28
d_gene: .
abundance: many
CDR3aa: CASSSSYYEQYF
CDR3nt: TGTGCCAGCAGTTCGTCTTACTACGAGCAGTACTTC

j_gene: TRBJ2-7
v_gene: TRBV12-3/TRBV12-4
d_gene: .
abundance: many
CDR3aa: CATSLEGVQQYF
CDR3nt: TGTGCCACCTCTCTTGAGGGGGTACAGCAGTACTTC

j_gene: TRBJ1-2
v_gene: TRBV12-3/TRBV12-4
d_gene: .
abundance: many
CDR3aa: CASSLYEGLYGYTF
CDR3nt: TGTGCCAGCAGTTTATACGAAGGTCTCTATGGCTACACCTTC

j_gene: TRBJ2-7
v_gene: TRBV29-1
d_gene: TRBD1
abundance: .
CDR3aa: CSVEDPTGSSYEQYF
CDR3nt: TGCAGCGTTGAAGATCCGACAGGGTCCTCCTACGAGCAGTACTTC

j_gene: TRBJ1-1
v_gene: TRBV6-2/TRBV6-3
d_gene: TRBD1
abundance: .
CDR3aa: CATGAGGRHTEAFF
CDR3nt: TGTGCCACCGGGGCAGGGGGCAGGCACACTGAAGCTTTCTTT

j_gene: TRBJ2-7
v_gene: TRBV7-2
d_gene: .
abundance: .
CDR3aa: CASSASQAYYEQYF
CDR3nt: TGTGCCAGCAGCGCAAGCCAGGCATACTACGAGCAGTACTTC

j_gene: TRBJ1-2
v_gene: TRBV6-2/TRBV6-3
d_gene: TRBD1
abundance: .
CDR3aa: CASTQGDRVYGYTF
CDR3nt: TGTGCCAGCACTCAGGGAGACAGGGTGTATGGCTACACCTTC

j_gene: TRBJ1-6
v_gene: TRBV12-3/TRBV12-4
d_gene: .
abundance: many
CDR3aa: CASTLGRGFPSPLHF
CDR3nt: TGTGCCAGCACCCTCGGCCGGGGCTTCCCCTCACCCCTCCACTTT

j_gene: TRBJ1-1
v_gene: TRBV12-3/TRBV12-4
d_gene: .
abundance: few
CDR3aa: CASTPMGGDTEAFF
CDR3nt: TGTGCCAGCACCCCGATGGGAGGGGACACTGAAGCTTTCTTT

j_gene: TRBJ1-5
v_gene: TRBV24-1
d_gene: TRBD1
abundance: many
CDR3aa: CATRDRGLNQPQHF
CDR3nt: TGTGCCACCAGGGACAGGGGGCTCAATCAGCCCCAGCATTTT

j_gene: TRBJ2-4
v_gene: TRBV28
d_gene: TRBD2
abundance: many
CDR3aa: CASSSPPGLAGGRSIQYF
CDR3nt: TGTGCCAGCAGCTCCCCGCCCGGACTAGCGGGGGGGAGGAGCATTCAGTACTTC

j_gene: TRBJ1-5
v_gene: TRBV24-1
d_gene: .
abundance: many
CDR3aa: CATSAGPFFNQPQHF
CDR3nt: TGTGCCACCAGTGCGGGACCTTTCTTTAATCAGCCCCAGCATTTT

j_gene: TRBJ2-5
v_gene: TRBV6-1
d_gene: .
abundance: few
CDR3aa: CASSPERETQYF
CDR3nt: TGTGCCAGCTCCCCCGAACGGGAGACCCAGTACTTC

j_gene: TRBJ1-2
v_gene: TRBV5-1
d_gene: .
abundance: many
CDR3aa: CASSVIQDYGYTF
CDR3nt: TGCGCCAGCAGCGTAATACAGGACTATGGCTACACCTTC

j_gene: TRBJ1-1
v_gene: TRBV7-3
d_gene: .
abundance: .
CDR3aa: CASSFKVGPRNTEAFF
CDR3nt: TGTGCCAGCAGCTTCAAAGTGGGGCCCAGGAACACTGAAGCTTTCTTT

j_gene: TRBJ1-5
v_gene: TRBV6-2/TRBV6-3
d_gene: .
abundance: .
CDR3aa: CASTPGGRDQPQHF
CDR3nt: TGTGCCAGCACCCCAGGAGGGCGGGATCAGCCCCAGCATTTT

j_gene: TRBJ2-5
v_gene: TRBV20-1
d_gene: .
abundance: once
CDR3aa: CSAWEEATQYF
CDR3nt: TGCAGTGCTTGGGAGGAAGCGACCCAGTACTTC

j_gene: TRBJ1-1
v_gene: TRBV11-2
d_gene: .
abundance: .
CDR3aa: CASSLTLRVRPNTEAFF
CDR3nt: TGTGCCAGCAGCTTAACCCTCCGAGTCCGGCCGAACACTGAAGCTTTCTTT